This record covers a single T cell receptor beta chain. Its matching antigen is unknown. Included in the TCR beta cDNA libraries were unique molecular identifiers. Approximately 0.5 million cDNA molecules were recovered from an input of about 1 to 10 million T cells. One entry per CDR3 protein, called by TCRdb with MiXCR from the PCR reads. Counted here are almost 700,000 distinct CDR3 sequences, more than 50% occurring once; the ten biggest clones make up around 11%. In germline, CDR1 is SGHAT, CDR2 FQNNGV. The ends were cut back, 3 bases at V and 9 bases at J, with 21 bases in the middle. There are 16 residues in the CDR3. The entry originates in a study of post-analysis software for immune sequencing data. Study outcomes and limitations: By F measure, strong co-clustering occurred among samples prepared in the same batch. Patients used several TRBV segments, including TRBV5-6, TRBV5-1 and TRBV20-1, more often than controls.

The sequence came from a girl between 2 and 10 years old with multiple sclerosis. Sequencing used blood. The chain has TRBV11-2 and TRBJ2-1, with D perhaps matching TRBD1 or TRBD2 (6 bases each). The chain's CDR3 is CASSFWEGQEGGEQFF. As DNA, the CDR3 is TGTGCCAGCAGCTTCTGGGAAGGACAAGAGGGGGGTGAGCAGTTCTTC.